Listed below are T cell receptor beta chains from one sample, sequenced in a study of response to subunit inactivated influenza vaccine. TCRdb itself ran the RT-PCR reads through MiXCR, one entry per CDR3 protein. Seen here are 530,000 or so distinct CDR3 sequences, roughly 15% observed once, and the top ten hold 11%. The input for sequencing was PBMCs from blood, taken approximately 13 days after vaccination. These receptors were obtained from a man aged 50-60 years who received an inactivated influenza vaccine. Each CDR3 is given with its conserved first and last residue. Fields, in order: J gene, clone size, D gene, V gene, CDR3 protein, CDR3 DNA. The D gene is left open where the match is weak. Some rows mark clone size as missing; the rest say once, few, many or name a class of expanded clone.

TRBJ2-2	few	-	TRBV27	CASSFIGELFF	TGTGCCAGCAGCTTTATCGGGGAGCTGTTTTTT
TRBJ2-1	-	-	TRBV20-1	CSARDQGREYNEQFF	TGCAGTGCTAGAGATCAGGGGCGGGAATACAATGAGCAGTTCTTC
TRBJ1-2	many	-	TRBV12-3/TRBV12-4	CASSRQIYGYTF	TGTGCCAGCAGTAGACAGATCTATGGCTACACCTTC
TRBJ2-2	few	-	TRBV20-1	CSASHPLGENTGELFF	TGCAGTGCGTCCCATCCTTTGGGGGAGAACACCGGGGAGCTGTTTTTT
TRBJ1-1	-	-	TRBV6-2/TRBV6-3	CASTLSGGTEAFF	TGTGCCAGCACCCTCTCCGGTGGGACTGAAGCTTTCTTT
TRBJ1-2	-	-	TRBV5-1	CASSFGRAAYGYTF	TGCGCCAGCAGCTTCGGCAGGGCGGCCTATGGCTACACCTTC
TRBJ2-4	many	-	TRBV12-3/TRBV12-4	CASSLGDIQYF	TGTGCCAGCAGTTTGGGAGACATTCAGTACTTC
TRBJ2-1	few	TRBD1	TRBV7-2	CASSSGDRVNEQFF	TGTGCCAGCAGCTCCGGAGACAGGGTCAATGAGCAGTTCTTC
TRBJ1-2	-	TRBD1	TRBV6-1	CASRTGTGGLYGYTF	TGTGCCAGCAGAACCGGGACAGGCGGACTCTATGGCTACACCTTC
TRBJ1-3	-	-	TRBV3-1	CASSQTGLGNTIYF	TGTGCCAGCAGCCAAACCGGACTCGGAAACACCATATATTTT
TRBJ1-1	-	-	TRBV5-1	CASSLEPPGTTEAFF	TGCGCCAGCAGCTTAGAGCCCCCGGGCACAACTGAAGCTTTCTTT
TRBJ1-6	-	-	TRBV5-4	CASSLSGTRNSPLHF	TGTGCCAGCAGCCTCTCCGGGACACGGAATTCACCCCTCCACTTT
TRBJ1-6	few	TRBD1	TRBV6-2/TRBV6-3	CASSSTQGAPLHF	TGTGCCAGCAGTTCGACACAGGGGGCGCCCCTCCACTTT
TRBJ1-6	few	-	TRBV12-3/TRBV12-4	CASRANAGNPPLHF	TGTGCCAGCAGGGCCAACGCAGGGAACCCACCCCTCCACTTT
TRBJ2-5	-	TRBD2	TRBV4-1	CASSSPETSGETQYF	TGCGCCAGCAGCTCCCCCGAGACTAGCGGGGAGACCCAGTACTTC
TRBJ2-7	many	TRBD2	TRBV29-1	CSVGGGFGQYF	TGCAGCGTTGGCGGGGGGTTCGGGCAGTACTTC
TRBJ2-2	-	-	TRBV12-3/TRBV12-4	CASSLMGRANTGELFF	TGTGCCAGCAGTTTAATGGGCAGGGCGAACACCGGGGAGCTGTTTTTT
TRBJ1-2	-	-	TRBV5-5	CASSLHQDGANYGYTF	TGTGCCAGCAGCCTCCACCAGGACGGGGCTAACTATGGCTACACCTTC
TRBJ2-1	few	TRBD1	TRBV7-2	CASSPSRIRGRGNEQFF	TGTGCCAGCAGCCCCAGCCGTATCAGGGGGCGCGGCAATGAGCAGTTCTTC
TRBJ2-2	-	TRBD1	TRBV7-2	CASSPGQGRGELFF	TGTGCCAGCAGCCCGGGACAGGGGAGGGGGGAGCTGTTTTTT
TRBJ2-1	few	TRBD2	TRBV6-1	CASSAQLANEQFF	TGTGCCAGCAGTGCACAACTAGCGAATGAGCAGTTCTTC
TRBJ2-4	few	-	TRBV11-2	CASSQEILGIQYF	TGTGCCAGCAGCCAGGAGATTCTGGGCATTCAGTACTTC
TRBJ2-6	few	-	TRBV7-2	CASSSGGVGANVLTF	TGTGCCAGCAGCTCAGGAGGGGTCGGGGCCAACGTCCTGACTTTC
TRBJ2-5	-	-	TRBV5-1	CASSLGPSRGETQYF	TGCGCCAGCAGCTTGGGACCTAGCAGAGGAGAGACCCAGTACTTC
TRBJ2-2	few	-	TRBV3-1	CASSQEMVSNTGELFF	TGTGCCAGCAGCCAAGAGATGGTATCGAACACCGGGGAGCTGTTTTTT
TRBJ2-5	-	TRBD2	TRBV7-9	CASSLFSGGHQETQYF	TGTGCCAGCAGCTTATTTAGCGGGGGCCACCAAGAGACCCAGTACTTC
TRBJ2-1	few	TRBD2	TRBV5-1	CASSLDPLAGGTYNEQFF	TGCGCCAGCAGCTTGGACCCCTTGGCGGGGGGGACCTACAATGAGCAGTTCTTC
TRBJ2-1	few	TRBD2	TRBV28	CASRGTSGYNEQFF	TGTGCCAGCAGGGGGACTAGCGGTTACAATGAGCAGTTCTTC
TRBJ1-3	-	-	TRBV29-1	CSVEVGEDGNTIYF	TGCAGCGTTGAAGTAGGGGAGGATGGAAACACCATATATTTT
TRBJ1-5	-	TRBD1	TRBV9	CASSVVRGHQPQHF	TGTGCCAGCAGCGTAGTCAGGGGGCATCAGCCCCAGCATTTT
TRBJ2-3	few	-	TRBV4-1	CASSQEGEPNTQYF	TGCGCCAGCAGCCAAGAGGGGGAACCAAATACGCAGTATTTT
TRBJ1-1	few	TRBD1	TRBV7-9	CASSPWTGTVAEAFF	TGTGCCAGCAGCCCTTGGACAGGGACGGTCGCGGAAGCTTTCTTT
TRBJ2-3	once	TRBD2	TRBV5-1	CASSLVASGATDTQYF	TGCGCCAGCAGCTTGGTGGCTAGCGGGGCCACAGATACGCAGTATTTT
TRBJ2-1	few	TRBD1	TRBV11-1	CASSLVGDSQWDPNEQFF	TGTGCCAGCAGCTTAGTGGGGGACAGCCAGTGGGACCCGAATGAGCAGTTCTTC
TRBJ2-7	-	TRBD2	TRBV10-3	CAISEPRGSGSYEQYF	TGTGCCATCAGTGAGCCTCGGGGTAGCGGGAGCTACGAGCAGTACTTC
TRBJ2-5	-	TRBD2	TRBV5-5	CASSLGLVGQETQYF	TGTGCCAGCAGTCTTGGACTAGTCGGACAAGAGACCCAGTACTTC
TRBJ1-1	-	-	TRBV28	CASSLPSGGLNTEAFF	TGTGCCAGCAGTTTACCGTCCGGGGGCTTAAACACTGAAGCTTTCTTT
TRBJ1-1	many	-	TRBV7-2	CASSLMRLEGSDTEAFF	TGTGCCAGCAGCTTAATGAGGCTCGAGGGAAGCGACACTGAAGCTTTCTTT
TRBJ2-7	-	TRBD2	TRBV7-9	CASSSEASGRAYEQYF	TGTGCCAGCAGCTCAGAGGCTAGCGGGAGGGCCTACGAGCAGTACTTC
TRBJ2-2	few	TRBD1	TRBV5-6	CASSWDSPTGELFF	TGTGCCAGCAGCTGGGACAGCCCAACCGGGGAGCTGTTTTTT
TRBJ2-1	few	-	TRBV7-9	CATHPGRASYNEQFF	TGTGCCACTCATCCGGGGCGGGCCTCCTACAATGAGCAGTTCTTC
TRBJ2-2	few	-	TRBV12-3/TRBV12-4	CASSFWVRTTGELFF	TGTGCCAGCAGTTTTTGGGTCAGAACCACCGGGGAGCTGTTTTTT
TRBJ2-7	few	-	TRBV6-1	CASGPGATTPEQYF	TGTGCCAGCGGACCAGGGGCCACCACCCCCGAGCAGTACTTC
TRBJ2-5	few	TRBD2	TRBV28	CASSHALAGGQETQYF	TGTGCCAGCAGTCACGCACTAGCGGGGGGGCAAGAGACCCAGTACTTC
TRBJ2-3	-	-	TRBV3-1	CASSQVGEEADTQSF	TGTGCCAGCAGCCAAGTGGGGGAGGAAGCAGATACGCAGTCTTTT
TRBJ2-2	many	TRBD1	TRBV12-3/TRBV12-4	CASSLTGGSGELFF	TGTGCCAGCAGTTTGACAGGGGGCAGCGGGGAGCTGTTTTTT
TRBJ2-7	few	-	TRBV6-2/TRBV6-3	CASSYSDRGGHPYEQYF	TGTGCCAGCAGTTACTCCGACAGGGGAGGGCATCCCTACGAGCAGTACTTC
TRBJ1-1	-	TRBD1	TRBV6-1	CASRRQGQLNTEAFF	TGTGCCAGCAGGAGACAGGGGCAGTTGAACACTGAAGCTTTCTTT
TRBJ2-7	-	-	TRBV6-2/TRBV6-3	CASSRVPYSYEQYF	TGTGCCAGCAGTCGGGTCCCATACTCCTACGAGCAGTACTTC
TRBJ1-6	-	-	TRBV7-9	CASSLGPPREKDSPLHF	TGTGCCAGCAGCTTAGGCCCCCCCAGGGAGAAGGATTCACCCCTCCACTTT
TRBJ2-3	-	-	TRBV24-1	CATSVPSTDTQYF	TGTGCCACCAGTGTACCTAGCACAGATACGCAGTATTTT
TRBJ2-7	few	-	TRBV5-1	CASSLAGRGHQTGYEQYF	TGCGCCAGCAGCTTGGCGGGCAGGGGCCATCAAACCGGCTACGAGCAGTACTTC
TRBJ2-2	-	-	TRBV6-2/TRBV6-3	CASSRITRNTGELFF	TGTGCCAGCAGTCGAATCACCCGTAACACCGGGGAGCTGTTTTTT
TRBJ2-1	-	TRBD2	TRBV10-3	CAISEASGGAVNNEQFF	TGTGCCATCAGTGAGGCTAGCGGGGGGGCGGTTAACAATGAGCAGTTCTTC
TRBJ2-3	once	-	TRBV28	CASRVPGVTGTDTQYF	TGTGCCAGCAGAGTCCCGGGAGTGACTGGGACAGATACGCAGTATTTT
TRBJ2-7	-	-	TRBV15	CATTPGVKGLVYF	TGTGCCACGACACCGGGGGTGAAGGGTTTGGTGTACTTC
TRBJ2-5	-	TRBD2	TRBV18	CASSPLPGTSGQETQYF	TGTGCCAGCTCACCCCTTCCCGGGACTAGCGGCCAAGAGACCCAGTACTTC